Listed below are T cell receptor beta chains from one sample, sequenced in a study of breast tumors, draining lymph nodes, adjacent tissues. In TCRdb, the multiplex PCR reads were re-called with MiXCR into one record per CDR3 protein. In the table there are about 6,600 distinct CDR3 sequences, around two fifths of which are singletons. The specimen was tumor-adjacent breast tissue. These TCRs come from a female donor with breast cancer. Some clones in this sample may be carry-over from other donors' samples. The conserved cysteine and the conserved F or W are not part of the CDR3 here. Each record gives: J gene, V gene, CDR3 protein.

j_call: TRBJ2-7; v_call: TRBV20-1; cdr3_aa: SASAGSTGEQY
j_call: TRBJ2-2; v_call: TRBV20-1; cdr3_aa: SAGTSGRAVTGELF
j_call: TRBJ2-1; v_call: TRBV6-2/TRBV6-3; cdr3_aa: ASSYVGGRAHNEQF
j_call: TRBJ1-4; v_call: TRBV6-5; cdr3_aa: ATSVSETNEKLF
j_call: TRBJ1-1; v_call: TRBV20-1; cdr3_aa: SISGHREAF
j_call: TRBJ2-1; v_call: TRBV6-6; cdr3_aa: ASTTEREYQYEQF
j_call: TRBJ2-5; v_call: TRBV20-1; cdr3_aa: SAPAGVQRETQY
j_call: TRBJ2-1; v_call: TRBV20-1; cdr3_aa: SAWVAGSSRNEQF
j_call: TRBJ2-7; v_call: TRBV9; cdr3_aa: ASSVEPTPRFGEQY
j_call: TRBJ2-1; v_call: TRBV5-1; cdr3_aa: ASSLSPGSSYNEQF
j_call: TRBJ2-1; v_call: TRBV5-4; cdr3_aa: ASSRRTDNEQF
j_call: TRBJ1-5; v_call: TRBV3-1; cdr3_aa: ASSQGNQPQH
j_call: TRBJ2-6; v_call: TRBV5-1; cdr3_aa: ASSLQGPSSGANVLT
j_call: TRBJ2-5; v_call: TRBV28; cdr3_aa: ASSSNLETQY
j_call: TRBJ1-4; v_call: TRBV28; cdr3_aa: ASMARNEKLF
j_call: TRBJ2-5; v_call: TRBV20-1; cdr3_aa: SGISGLGTRETQY
j_call: TRBJ1-3; v_call: TRBV6-5; cdr3_aa: ASSRQASSGNTIY
j_call: TRBJ2-4; v_call: TRBV20-1; cdr3_aa: SARPGTSGRAGIQY
j_call: TRBJ2-7; v_call: TRBV20-1; cdr3_aa: SARGRGPGLYEQY
j_call: TRBJ2-4; v_call: TRBV4-1; cdr3_aa: ASSLTSWENIQY
j_call: TRBJ2-3; v_call: TRBV11-2; cdr3_aa: ASSKYSTDTQY